This TCR beta chain originates from a study of T-cell memory formation after mild COVID-19. Overall study findings and caveats: Cross-reactive memory seemingly joined, as some responding clones were found in pre-infection memory.

TCRdb analysed the 5' RACE reads with MiXCR anew, one entry per CDR3 protein. The table records hundreds of thousands of distinct CDR3 sequences, 25% to 30% of them present only once. A remark on this clonotype: Its specificity is not known.

V was trimmed by 3 bases and J by 7 bases, leaving 13 bases between them. Per germline, CDR1 MNHEY and CDR2 SMNVEV (reference sequence). This CDR3 spans 14 amino acids. The sample taken for sequencing was PBMCs or a T cell subset sorted from them (not recorded which). This rearrangement joins TRBV27 to TRBJ2-1; D is possibly TRBD2 (5 bases). The sequence was collected from an adult woman who had mild COVID-19 (a few samples of this study predate the infection). Cell type and time point are not known. In nucleotides, the CDR3 is TGTGCCAGCAGTTTTCTTGGCCCGGGGAATGAGCAGTTCTTC. It yields the protein CASSFLGPGNEQFF.